This T cell receptor beta chain was obtained from a study of control samples from healthy donors and cancer patients. The CDR3 contains 14 residues. Looked up from germline, CDR1 is SEHNR and CDR2 is FQNEAQ (reference sequence). Germline trimming cut 2 bases from V and 4 bases from J; bases unmatched to any gene: 3. TCRdb's copy holds only in-frame clones and misses some; the assay was immunoSEQ multiplex PCR. The table records around 150,000 clones, around 90% of them present only once. This TCR derives from a man between 25 and 39 years old in good health. Sequencing was performed on blood. V and J are TRBV7-9 and TRBJ2-7; 9 positions match TRBD1. The CDR3 sequence: CASSLSDRGYEQYF. In DNA, the CDR3 is TGTGCCAGCAGCTTATCTGACAGGGGGTACGAGCAGTACTTC.